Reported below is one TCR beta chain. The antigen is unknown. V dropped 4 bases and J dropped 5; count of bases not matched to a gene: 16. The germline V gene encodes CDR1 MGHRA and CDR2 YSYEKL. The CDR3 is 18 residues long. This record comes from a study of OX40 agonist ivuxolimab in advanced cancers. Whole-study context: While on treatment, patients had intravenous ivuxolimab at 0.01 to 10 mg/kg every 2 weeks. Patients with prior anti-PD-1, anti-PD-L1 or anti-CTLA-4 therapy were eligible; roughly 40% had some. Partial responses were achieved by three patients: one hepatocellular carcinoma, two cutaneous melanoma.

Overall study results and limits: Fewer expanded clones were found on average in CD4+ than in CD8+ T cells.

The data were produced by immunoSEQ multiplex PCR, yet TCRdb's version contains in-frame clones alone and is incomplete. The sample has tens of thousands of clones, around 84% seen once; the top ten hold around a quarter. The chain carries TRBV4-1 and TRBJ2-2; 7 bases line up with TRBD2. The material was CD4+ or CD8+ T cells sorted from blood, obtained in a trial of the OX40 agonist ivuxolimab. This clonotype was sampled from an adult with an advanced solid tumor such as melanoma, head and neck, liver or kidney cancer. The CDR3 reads CASSPYGGGHSRTGELFF. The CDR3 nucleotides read TGCGCCAGCAGCCCATACGGGGGAGGGCATTCTCGGACCGGGGAGCTGTTTTTT.